The 2 T cell receptor beta chains listed next were all sequenced from one sample in a study of CD8+CD57+ T cells in acquired aplastic anemia. TCR beta VDJ combinations and CDR3 sequences were profiled from genomic DNA. MiXCR, applied by TCRdb to the reads, yields one record per CDR3 protein. The table shows about 190,000 distinct CDR3 sequences, with roughly half occurring only once. Input material: sorted CD4+, CD8+, or CD8+CD57+ T cells (not recorded which) from PBMCs. The receptors derive from a human donor in good health, serving as a control.

There are many counts of this clonotype. The chain carries TRBV5-6 and TRBJ2-7; a weak D match, TRBD2 (6 bases). Deletions cut 3 bases from V and 3 bases from J, with 13 bases between. The CDR3 totals 14 residues. Germline CDR1 and CDR2: SGHDT and YYEEEE. This CDR3 reads CASSWRGTVYEQYF. The CDR3 nucleotides are TGTGCCAGCAGCTGGCGCGGGACTGTCTACGAGCAGTACTTC.

This clonotype has a handful of counts. The chain employs TRBV15 and TRBJ2-3; the D is unclear. The V and J ends lost 5 bases and 4 bases respectively, with 13 bases between them. The CDR3 runs 14 residues. The germline V gene encodes CDR1 LNHNV and CDR2 YYDKDF (reference sequence). The CDR3 DNA follows: TGTGCCACCAGCCGCCCCTCCCTCCCAGATACGCAGTATTTT. This sequence encodes CATSRPSLPDTQYF.